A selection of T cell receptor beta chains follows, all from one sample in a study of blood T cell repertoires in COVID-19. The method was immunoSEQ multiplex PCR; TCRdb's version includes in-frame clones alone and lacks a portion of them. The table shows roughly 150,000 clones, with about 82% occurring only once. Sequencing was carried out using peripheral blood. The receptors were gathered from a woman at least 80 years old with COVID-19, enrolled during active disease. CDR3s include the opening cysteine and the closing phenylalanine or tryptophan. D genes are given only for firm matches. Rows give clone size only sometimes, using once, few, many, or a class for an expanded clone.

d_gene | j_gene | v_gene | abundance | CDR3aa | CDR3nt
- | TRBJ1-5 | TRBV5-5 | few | CASSFAGGNQPQHF | TGTGCCAGCAGCTTTGCGGGTGGCAATCAGCCCCAGCATTTT
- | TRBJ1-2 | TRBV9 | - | CASSLDSNYGYTF | TGTGCCAGCAGCCTGGACAGTAACTATGGCTACACCTTC
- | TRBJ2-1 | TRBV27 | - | CASRLPGSSSNEQFF | TGTGCCAGCAGGCTACCGGGGAGTTCAAGCAATGAGCAGTTCTTC
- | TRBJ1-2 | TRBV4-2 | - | CASSQRTAYYGYTF | TGTGCCAGCAGCCAGAGGACAGCTTACTATGGCTACACCTTC
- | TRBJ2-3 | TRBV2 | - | CASSRYAGWITQYF | TGTGCCAGCTCCAGATATGCGGGGTGGATCACGCAGTATTTT
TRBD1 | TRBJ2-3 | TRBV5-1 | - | CASNQGGGTDTQYF | TGCGCCAGCAACCAAGGGGGCGGCACAGATACGCAGTATTTT
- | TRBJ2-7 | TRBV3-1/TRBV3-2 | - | CASSQEGREQYF | TGTGCCAGCAGCCAAGAGGGGAGAGAGCAGTACTTC
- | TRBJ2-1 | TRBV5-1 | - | CASRNQGYRVAEQFF | TGCGCCAGCAGGAATCAGGGCTATAGAGTGGCTGAGCAGTTCTTC
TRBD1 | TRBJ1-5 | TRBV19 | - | CASSIGQGIYQPQHF | TGTGCCAGTAGTATTGGACAGGGGATTTATCAGCCCCAGCATTTT
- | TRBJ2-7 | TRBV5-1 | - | CASSQDISSYEQYF | TGCGCCAGCAGCCAGGACATCTCCTCCTACGAGCAGTACTTC
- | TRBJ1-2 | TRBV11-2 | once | CASSLPDRLGGYTF | TGTGCCAGCAGCTTACCCGACAGACTCGGGGGCTACACCTTC
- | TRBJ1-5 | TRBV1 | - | CTSSQDCFRAWQPQHF | TGCACCAGCAGCCAAGATTGTTTCAGGGCTTGGCAGCCCCAGCATTTT
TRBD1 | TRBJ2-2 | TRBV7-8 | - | CASSSRQGNAGELFF | TGTGCCAGCAGCAGCAGACAGGGGAACGCCGGGGAGCTGTTTTTT
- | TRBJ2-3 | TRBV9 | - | CASSVASGDTQYF | TGTGCCAGCAGCGTAGCGTCGGGGGATACGCAGTATTTT
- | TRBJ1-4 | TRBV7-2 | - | CASSVTGLPYEKLFF | TGTGCCAGCAGCGTTACAGGGTTACCCTATGAAAAACTGTTTTTT
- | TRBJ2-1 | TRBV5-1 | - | CASSLGPIDSYNEQFF | TGCGCCAGCAGCTTGGGTCCGATAGACTCCTACAATGAGCAGTTCTTC
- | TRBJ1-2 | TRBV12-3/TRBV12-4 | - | CASSSPPNYGYTF | TGTGCCAGCAGTAGCCCTCCCAACTATGGCTACACCTTC
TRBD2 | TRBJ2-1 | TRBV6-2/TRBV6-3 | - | CASSIPLTSGANNEQFF | TGTGCCAGCAGTATTCCCCTGACTAGCGGGGCAAACAATGAGCAGTTCTTC
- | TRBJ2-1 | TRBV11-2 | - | CASSPPFWEPPYNEQFF | TGTGCCAGCAGCCCCCCCTTTTGGGAGCCTCCATACAATGAGCAGTTCTTC
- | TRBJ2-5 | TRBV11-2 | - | CASSLMGAYTQETQYF | TGTGCCAGCAGCTTAATGGGGGCCTACACCCAAGAGACCCAGTACTTC
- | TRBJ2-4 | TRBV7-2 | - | CASSGYRVGIQYF | TGTGCCAGCAGCGGCTACAGGGTCGGCATTCAGTACTTC
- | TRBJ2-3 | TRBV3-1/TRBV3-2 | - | CASSPRTGTDTQYF | TGTGCCAGCAGCCCTCGGACTGGAACAGATACGCAGTATTTT
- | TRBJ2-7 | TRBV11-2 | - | CASSLQIYEQYF | TGTGCCAGCAGCTTACAGATTTACGAGCAGTACTTC
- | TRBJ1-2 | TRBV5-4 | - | CATTGINYGYTF | TGTGCCACTACAGGGATCAACTATGGCTACACCTTC
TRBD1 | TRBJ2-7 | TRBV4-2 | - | CASSQTPGQGTYEQYF | TGTGCCAGCAGCCAGACCCCGGGACAGGGGACATACGAGCAGTACTTC
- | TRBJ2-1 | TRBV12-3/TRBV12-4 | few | CASSDLEQFF | TGTGCCAGCAGTGACTTGGAGCAGTTCTTC
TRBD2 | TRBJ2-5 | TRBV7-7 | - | CASSLGGTPERETQYF | TGTGCTAGCAGCTTGGGGGGGACTCCAGAAAGGGAGACCCAGTACTTC
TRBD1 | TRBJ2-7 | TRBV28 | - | CASSSGQSYEQYF | TGTGCCAGCAGCTCGGGACAGTCCTACGAGCAGTACTTC
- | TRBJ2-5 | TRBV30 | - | CAWSRRRETQYF | TGTGCCTGGAGCCGGAGGCGAGAGACCCAGTACTTC
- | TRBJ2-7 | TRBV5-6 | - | CASSLASSGGIAYEQYF | TGTGCCAGCAGCTTGGCATCCTCCGGAGGGATCGCCTACGAGCAGTACTTC
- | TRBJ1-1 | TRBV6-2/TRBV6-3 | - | CASSYIRGSEAFF | TGTGCCAGCAGTTACATACGGGGTTCTGAAGCTTTCTTT
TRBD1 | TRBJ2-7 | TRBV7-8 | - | CASSLDDRGPYEQYF | TGTGCCAGCAGCTTAGATGACAGGGGCCCCTACGAGCAGTACTTC
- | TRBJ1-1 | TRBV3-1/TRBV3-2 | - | CASSPTGAEAFF | TGTGCCAGCAGCCCAACCGGGGCTGAAGCTTTCTTT
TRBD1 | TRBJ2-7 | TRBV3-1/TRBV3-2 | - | CASSQAGGTRGYEQYF | TGTGCCAGCAGCCAAGCAGGGGGTACTAGGGGGTACGAGCAGTACTTC
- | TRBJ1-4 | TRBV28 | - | CASRGHSAEKLFF | TGTGCCAGCAGGGGACATTCCGCTGAAAAACTGTTTTTT
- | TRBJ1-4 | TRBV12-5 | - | CASGPSGGGEKLFF | TGTGCTAGTGGTCCCTCTGGGGGGGGTGAAAAACTGTTTTTT
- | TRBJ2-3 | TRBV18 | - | CASSLQGRGTDTQYF | TGTGCCAGCTCACTCCAGGGTAGGGGAACAGATACGCAGTATTTT
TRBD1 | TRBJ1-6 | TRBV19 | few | CASSVGQTSPLHF | TGTGCCAGTAGTGTGGGACAGACTTCACCCCTCCACTTT
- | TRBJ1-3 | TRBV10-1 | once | CASSVGCSGNTIYF | TGCGCCAGCAGTGTCGGGTGCTCTGGAAACACCATATATTTT
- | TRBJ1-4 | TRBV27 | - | CASSFSPEKEKLFF | TGTGCCAGCAGTTTCTCCCCAGAAAAGGAAAAACTGTTTTTT
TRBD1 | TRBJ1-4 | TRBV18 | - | CASSPGTGDEKLFF | TGTGCCAGCTCACCCGGGACAGGGGATGAAAAACTGTTTTTT
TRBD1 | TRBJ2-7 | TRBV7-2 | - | CASSLTGTGGHEQYF | TGTGCCAGCAGCTTAACCGGGACAGGGGGCCACGAGCAGTACTTC
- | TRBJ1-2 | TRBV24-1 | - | CATSDPGRNYGYTF | TGTGCCACCAGTGATCCAGGGCGTAACTATGGCTACACCTTC
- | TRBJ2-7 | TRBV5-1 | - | CASRGTLYEQYF | TGCGCCAGCAGGGGGACTTTGTACGAGCAGTACTTC
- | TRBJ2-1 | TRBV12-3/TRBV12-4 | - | CASSSRYEQFF | TGTGCCAGCAGCTCTAGGTATGAGCAGTTCTTC